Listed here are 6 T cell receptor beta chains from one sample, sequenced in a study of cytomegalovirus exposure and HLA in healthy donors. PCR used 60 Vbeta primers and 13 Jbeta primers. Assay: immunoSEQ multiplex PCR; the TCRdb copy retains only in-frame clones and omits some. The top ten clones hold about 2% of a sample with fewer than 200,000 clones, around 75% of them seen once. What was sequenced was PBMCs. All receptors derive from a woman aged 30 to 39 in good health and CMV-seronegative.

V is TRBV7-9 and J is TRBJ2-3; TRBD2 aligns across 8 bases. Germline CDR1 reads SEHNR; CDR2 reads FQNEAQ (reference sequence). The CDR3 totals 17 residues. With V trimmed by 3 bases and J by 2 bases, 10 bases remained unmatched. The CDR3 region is CASSLSDLSGATDTQYF. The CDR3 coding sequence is TGTGCCAGCAGCTTGTCGGACCTTAGCGGGGCCACAGATACGCAGTATTTT. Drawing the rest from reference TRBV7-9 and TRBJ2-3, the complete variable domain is DTGVSQNPRHKITKRGQNVTFRCDPISEHNRLYWYRQTLGQGPEFLTYFQNEAQLEKSRLLSDRFSAERPKGSFSTLEIQRTEQGDSAMYLCASSLSDLSGATDTQYFGPGTRLTVL.

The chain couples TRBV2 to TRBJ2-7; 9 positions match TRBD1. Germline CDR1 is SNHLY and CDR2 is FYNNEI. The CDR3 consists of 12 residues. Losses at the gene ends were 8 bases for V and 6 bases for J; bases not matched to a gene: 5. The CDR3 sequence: CASGGQGFEQYF. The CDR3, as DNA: TGTGCCAGCGGAGGACAGGGGTTCGAGCAGTACTTC.

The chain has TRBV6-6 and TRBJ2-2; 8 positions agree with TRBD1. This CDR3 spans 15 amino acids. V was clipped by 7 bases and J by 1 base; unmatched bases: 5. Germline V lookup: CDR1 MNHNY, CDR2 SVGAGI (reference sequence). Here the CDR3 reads CASTTGTGNTGELFF. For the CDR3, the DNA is TGTGCCAGCACTACCGGGACAGGGAACACCGGGGAGCTGTTTTTT.

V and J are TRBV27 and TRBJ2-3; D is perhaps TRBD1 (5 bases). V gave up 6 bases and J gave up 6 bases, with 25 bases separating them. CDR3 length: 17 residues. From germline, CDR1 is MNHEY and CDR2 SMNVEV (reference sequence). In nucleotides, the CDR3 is TGTGCCAGCAGCTCCTGGACCCGACTCCCAGGGCGGGATACGCAGTATTTT. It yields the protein CASSSWTRLPGRDTQYF.

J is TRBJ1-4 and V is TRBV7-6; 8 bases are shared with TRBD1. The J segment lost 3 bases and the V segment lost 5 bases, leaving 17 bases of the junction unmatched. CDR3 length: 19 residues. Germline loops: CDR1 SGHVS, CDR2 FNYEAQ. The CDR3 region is CASSRKQGFGGQANEKLFF. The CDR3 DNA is TGTGCCAGCAGCCGCAAACAGGGTTTCGGGGGACAGGCTAATGAAAAACTGTTTTTT.

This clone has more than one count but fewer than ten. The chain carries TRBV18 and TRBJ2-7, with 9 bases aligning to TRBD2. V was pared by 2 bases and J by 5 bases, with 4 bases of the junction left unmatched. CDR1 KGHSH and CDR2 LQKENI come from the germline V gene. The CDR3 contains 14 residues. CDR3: CASSPAGGLDEQYF. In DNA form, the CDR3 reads TGTGCCAGCTCACCAGCGGGAGGGTTAGACGAGCAGTACTTC. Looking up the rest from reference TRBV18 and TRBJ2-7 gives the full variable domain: NAGVMQNPRHLVRRRGQEARLRCSPMKGHSHVYWYRQLPEEGLKFMVYLQKENIIDESGMPKERFSAEFPKEGPSILRIQQVVRGDSAAYFCASSPAGGLDEQYFGPGTRLTVT.